This T cell receptor (beta chain) was captured by sequencing in a study of blood T cell repertoires in COVID-19. Profiling relied on immunoSEQ multiplex PCR, and the TCRdb table lists in-frame clones only, not all of them. The sample gives about 70,000 clones, about 88% of which show up once; roughly 3.6% is in the top ten. The specimen sequenced was peripheral blood. The receptor was isolated from a man in his 70s with active COVID-19.

This CDR3 reads CASSWGQGKNIQYF. CDR3 in DNA: TGTGCCAGCAGCTGGGGGCAGGGGAAAAACATTCAGTACTTC. The rearrangement uses TRBV28 and TRBJ2-4; TRBD1 is a possible D gene (6 bases). The CDR3 spans 14 residues. Looked up from germline, CDR1 is MDHEN and CDR2 is SYDVKM. V was clipped by 6 bases and J by 4 bases, with 13 bases between them.